This T cell receptor (beta chain) is drawn from a study of tumor-infiltrating lymphocytes in primary liver carcinoma. Background on the study: Staging placed the tumors at T1-T3 N0M0, and they measured about 4 to 11 cm across. Findings of the study overall: Blood had a significantly lower top-250-clone fraction than tumors did (p = 0.039).

Unsorted whole blood served as the source of blood RNA, and germline DNA was extracted as well. Production of TCR beta cDNA used 500 ng total RNA together with a constant-region primer. Three-round nested multiplex PCR performed with slightly modified ARM-PCR produced the TCR beta libraries. TRBV1-TRBV30 forward primers paired with a C-beta reverse primer were used in the first two PCR rounds, which ran roughly 9 cycles each. TCRdb itself ran the multiplex PCR reads through MiXCR, one entry per CDR3 protein. The data contain about 320,000 distinct CDR3 sequences, around three fifths of them seen just once; the ten biggest clones take up approximately 17%. There are a few counts of this clonotype. Its antigen is undetermined. This CDR3 has 14 amino acids. The V end lost 1 base, the J end lost 3 bases, and 10 bases lay between the germline ends. The germline CDR1 and CDR2 sequences are SGHDN and FVKESK.

The TCR originated in a woman aged 25 to 39 with primary liver carcinoma and hepatitis B virus infection. The chain carries TRBV14 and TRBJ2-7; unclear D gene. Sequencing was carried out using peripheral blood. In DNA, the CDR3 is TGTGCCAGCAGCCAAGTTAATGTGGACTACGAGCAGTACTTC. Its protein is CASSQVNVDYEQYF.